The T cell receptor beta chain described here comes from a study of patients and donors after allogeneic stem cell transplantation. J was trimmed by 9 bases and V by 7 bases; bases with no gene match: 17. CDR3 length equals 15 residues. Germline V lookup: CDR1 SGHAT, CDR2 FQNNGV. One entry per CDR3 protein results from TCRdb running MiXCR on the RT-PCR reads. The data hold approximately 410,000 distinct CDR3 sequences, with roughly 16% observed a single time. This clonotype was detected only a few times. The sequence derives from a human donor who was either an allogeneic HSCT recipient or a stem cell or donor lymphocyte infusion donor (not recorded which). It is not recorded whose cells these are; they may come from a transplant donor. The chain couples TRBV11-2 to TRBJ2-7; 8 bases align to TRBD2. The sequenced material came from blood, either unsorted or a sorted T cell fraction (not recorded which). CDR3 sequence (DNA): TGTGCCAGCACGAGGGGTAGCGGGGCCCTCGGGGGGCAGTACTTC. This translates into CASTRGSGALGGQYF.